The clone carrying this T cell receptor (beta chain) came up a few times. The antigen is not known. The data were obtained in a study of T cell clones after liver transplantation. Study-level results: In a couple of subjects, few donor cells limited the measurable donor-reactive repertoire.

The ends were cut back, 4 bases at V and 1 base at J, with 7 bases in the middle. The CDR3 has 13 residues. CDR1 is SEHNR and CDR2 is FQNEAQ in the germline V gene (reference sequence). Produced via immunoSEQ multiplex PCR; TCRdb's table is partial and in-frame only. The sample consists of some 80,000 clones, 84% of them appearing once. The sequencing here drew on CD4+ T cells from blood, taken less than 50 months after liver transplant. The chain is built from TRBV7-9 and TRBJ1-2; D unclear. This TCR derives from a human patient who received a liver transplant. Some T cells could come from the graft donor. The CDR3 coding sequence is TGTGCCAGCAGCTCCATTGTTAACTATGGCTACACCTTC. Translating it yields CASSSIVNYGYTF.